The 21 T cell receptor beta chains below were found in one sample sequenced in a study of cytomegalovirus exposure and HLA in healthy donors. The study ran its PCR with 60 Vbeta and 13 Jbeta primers. The repertoire was sequenced with immunoSEQ multiplex PCR; TCRdb's copy has only in-frame clones and lacks some. The sample shows around 130,000 clones, approximately 80% of them seen only once. The sequencing input was PBMCs. The source is a woman aged 18-29 years in good health and CMV-seronegative.

V is TRBV19 and J is TRBJ1-5, with D perhaps matching TRBD1 (6 bases). Germline CDR1 LNHDA, CDR2 SQIVND (reference sequence). V was clipped by 2 bases and J by 6 bases, with 17 bases between them. This CDR3 comprises 16 residues. This CDR3 is CASSIRLRQEGQPQHF. The CDR3 bases are TGTGCCAGTAGTATACGACTGAGACAGGAAGGTCAGCCCCAGCATTTT.

This chain joins TRBV25-1 and TRBJ1-1; no clear D gene. V was clipped by 8 bases and J by 0 bases, with 7 bases between them. This CDR3 region has 12 residues. Per germline, CDR1 MGHDK and CDR2 SYGVNS. Here the CDR3 DNA reads TGTGCCAGCCGGACTTTGAACACTGAAGCTTTCTTT. Translating gives CASRTLNTEAFF.

CDR3 in amino acids: CASSSQGNTEAFF. CDR3 DNA: TGTGCCAGCAGTTCGCAGGGGAACACTGAAGCTTTCTTT. The chain is built from TRBV6-5 and TRBJ1-1; D possibly corresponds to TRBD1 (5 bases). V lost 4 bases and J 1 base, leaving 7 bases between the germline ends. The germline V gene encodes CDR1 MNHEY and CDR2 SVGAGI. This CDR3 is built from 13 residues.

This clone appeared a single time. The chain recombines TRBV5-1 with TRBJ1-1, with no clear D. V gave up 1 base and J gave up 5 bases, with 9 bases separating them. Germline lookup yields CDR1 SGHRS and CDR2 YFSETQ. The CDR3 is 13 residues long. CDR3 protein: CASSLSTDTEAFF. The CDR3 nucleotides read TGCGCCAGCAGCTTGTCTACAGATACTGAAGCTTTCTTT.

The V gene is TRBV6-1, the J gene TRBJ1-1; D is perhaps TRBD1 (5 bases). Per the germline V gene, CDR1 is MNHNS and CDR2 is SASEGT. V dropped 7 bases and J dropped 4 bases, with 10 bases sitting between them. This CDR3 has 12 amino acids. CDR3 protein: CASTGRGTEAFF. In DNA, the CDR3 is TGTGCCAGCACAGGGCGTGGCACTGAAGCTTTCTTT.

The V call is TRBV5-4, the J call TRBJ2-3; TRBD2 matches at 8 bases. This CDR3 comprises 17 residues. The V segment lost 5 bases and the J segment 2 bases; nucleotides outside the gene matches: 13. The germline V gene encodes CDR1 SGHNT and CDR2 YYREEE (reference sequence). CDR3 in DNA: TGTGCCAGCAGTCGCGGGGGGCGGGGATCGGCCACAGATACGCAGTATTTT. Translating it yields CASSRGGRGSATDTQYF.

The CDR3 nucleotides are TGTGCCAGCAGATCCGATTTAACAGGGCTAGCTAACTATGGCTACACCTTC. Its translation: CASRSDLTGLANYGYTF. The chain is built from TRBV21-1 and TRBJ1-2; the table's D call, TRBD1, was not checked against the DNA. TRBV21-1 counts as a pseudogene. The CDR3 is made up of 17 amino acids.

V is TRBV9 and J is TRBJ2-2, with D perhaps matching TRBD2 (5 bases). V dropped 1 base and J dropped 0 bases, with 10 bases sitting between them. The length of the CDR3 is 16 residues. From germline, CDR1 is SGDLS and CDR2 YYNGEE. DNA of the CDR3: TGTGCCAGCAGCGTATTAGCGCACCCGAACACCGGGGAGCTGTTTTTT. Translating it yields CASSVLAHPNTGELFF.

The rearrangement uses TRBV6-1 and TRBJ1-1; D is perhaps TRBD1 (5 bases). This CDR3 has 13 amino acids. V was clipped by 6 bases and J by 0 bases, with 8 bases between them. Germline CDR1 is MNHNS and CDR2 is SASEGT. CDR3 residues: CASSLGLNTEAFF. As DNA, the CDR3 is TGTGCCAGCAGCTTGGGGCTGAACACTGAAGCTTTCTTT.

The V and J genes are TRBV5-4 and TRBJ2-7; TRBD1 agrees at 9 bases. This CDR3 is 12 amino acids long. CDR1 and CDR2 from the germline V gene are SGHNT and YYREEE (reference sequence). V lost 2 bases to trimming and J lost 6 bases; unmatched junction nucleotides: 0. The CDR3 reads CASSLQGAEQYF. The DNA for the CDR3 is TGTGCCAGCAGCTTACAGGGGGCCGAGCAGTACTTC.

J is TRBJ1-2 and V is TRBV13; TRBD1 matches 7 bases. V was pared by 0 bases and J by 0 bases, with 13 bases of the junction left unmatched. Germline V gene lookup returns CDR1 PRHDT and CDR2 FYEKMQ (reference sequence). This CDR3 contains 19 residues. CDR3 coding DNA: TGTGCCAGCAGCTTAGGTGTAGGGGGCTTCCATATAACTAACTATGGCTACACCTTC. Translating gives CASSLGVGGFHITNYGYTF.

V and J are TRBV5-1 and TRBJ1-3; 8 positions agree with TRBD1. V dropped 0 bases and J dropped 2; count of bases not matched to a gene: 1. Germline CDR1 reads SGHRS; CDR2 reads YFSETQ. The CDR3 extends over 15 amino acids. CDR3 sequence reads: CASSLDRGTGNTIYF. The DNA for the CDR3 is TGCGCCAGCAGCTTGGACAGGGGGACTGGAAACACCATATATTTT.

The rearrangement links TRBV25-1 to TRBJ2-3; TRBD1 aligns across 7 bases. Germline CDR1 reads MGHDK; CDR2 reads SYGVNS. The CDR3 covers 13 residues. Trimming removed 8 bases from V and 3 bases from J; junction bases left unmatched: 5. The CDR3: CASLGGLTDTQYF. The CDR3 DNA sequence: TGTGCCAGCCTAGGGGGCTTGACAGATACGCAGTATTTT.

This chain connects TRBV5-4 to TRBJ2-1, with 7 bases matching TRBD2. The germline CDR1 and CDR2 sequences are SGHNT and YYREEE (reference sequence). Trimming at V came to 5 bases and at J to 6 bases, leaving 11 bases not matched to a gene. This CDR3 spans 15 amino acids. The CDR3 sequence is CASSPLAGATNEQFF. CDR3 DNA: TGTGCCAGCAGTCCTTTAGCGGGTGCTACCAATGAGCAGTTCTTC.

Only one count was recorded for this clone. One end of the junction is discordant with germline, which a read error may explain. This chain joins TRBV5-1 and TRBJ2-6; D is possibly TRBD1 (5 bases). Germline V gene lookup returns CDR1 SGHRS and CDR2 YFSETQ. The CDR3 consists of 16 residues. CDR3 sequence: CASSFFPYSGANGLTF. CDR3 coding DNA: TGCGCCAGCAGCTTTTTTCCCTACTCTGGGGCCAACGGCCTGACTTTC.

The V gene is TRBV7-3, the J gene TRBJ2-1; 9 bases are a match to TRBD1. This CDR3 spans 15 amino acids. Germline lookup yields CDR1 SGHTA and CDR2 FQGTGA. V lost 3 bases and J lost 2; bases outside the gene matches: 2. The CDR3 loop is CASSFGQGPYNEQFF. In DNA, the CDR3 is TGTGCCAGCAGCTTCGGACAGGGGCCCTACAATGAGCAGTTCTTC. Combining the CDR3 with reference TRBV7-3 and TRBJ2-1 gives the whole variable domain GAGVSQTPSNKVTEKGKYVELRCDPISGHTALYWYRQSLGQGPEFLIYFQGTGAADDSGLPNDRFFAVRPEGSVSTLKIQRTERGDSAVYLCASSFGQGPYNEQFFGPGTRLTVL.

The gene calls are TRBV27 and TRBJ1-3, with a weak D call TRBD1 (6 bases). There are 14 residues in the CDR3. The ends were cut back, 5 bases at V and 8 bases at J, with 16 bases in the middle. In germline, CDR1 is MNHEY, CDR2 SMNVEV (reference sequence). CDR3 residues: CASSRWGAGDTIYF. The CDR3 nucleotides are TGTGCCAGCAGTCGGTGGGGGGCGGGGGACACCATATATTTT.

The J gene is TRBJ2-7, the V gene TRBV6-5, with TRBD2 matching over 10 bases. This CDR3 is built from 13 residues. CDR1 is MNHEY and CDR2 is SVGAGI in the germline V gene. The J segment lost 4 bases and the V segment lost 6 bases, leaving 3 bases of the junction unmatched. The CDR3 DNA follows: TGTGCCAGCAGGCCTAGCGGGAGTTACGAGCAGTACTTC. This encodes CASRPSGSYEQYF.

The chain uses TRBV27 and TRBJ1-1, with 8 positions matching TRBD1. With V trimmed by 5 bases and J by 6 bases, 8 bases remained unmatched. The CDR3 extends over 14 amino acids. Germline V gives CDR1 MNHEY, CDR2 SMNVEV (reference sequence). For the CDR3, the DNA is TGTGCCAGCAGTCCAGGGGGCTTGCGATCTGAAGCTTTCTTT. This codes for CASSPGGLRSEAFF.

The J gene is TRBJ1-2, the V gene TRBV4-3; 8 bases line up with TRBD1. The germline CDR1 and CDR2 sequences are LGHNA and YSLEER. J was trimmed by 3 bases and V by 0 bases; bases with no gene match: 6. The CDR3 spans 16 residues. Here the CDR3 DNA reads TGCGCCAGCAGCCAAGATCAGGGGGCAAGCTACTATGGCTACACCTTC. It yields the protein CASSQDQGASYYGYTF.

This clone was seen just once. The rearrangement links TRBV5-1 to TRBJ1-5; D is ambiguous. Per the germline V gene, CDR1 is SGHRS and CDR2 is YFSETQ. The CDR3 covers 15 residues. The V end was cut by 4 bases, the J end by 5 bases, with 16 bases between. The CDR3 loop is CASSTRHSRDQPQHF. The CDR3 nucleotides are TGCGCCAGCAGCACCCGACATTCACGAGATCAGCCCCAGCATTTT.